The present entry profiles one T cell receptor (beta chain) with its context. The entry originates in a study of monozygotic twins with cystic fibrosis. The wider study: Roughly 2.8 micrograms of fragmented DNA underwent approximately 15 PCR cycles for library preparation.

The CDR3 sequence is 17 residues long. The protocol was immunoSEQ multiplex PCR, while the TCRdb copy is restricted to in-frame clones and leaves out a portion. Seen here are under 20,000 clones, 91% observed once, and the top ten hold roughly 1.6%. Sequencing was performed on blood. The receptor comes from a girl aged 2 to 10 with cystic fibrosis. The chain uses TRBV21-1 and TRBJ1-4; TRBD1 is the table's D call, not checked against the DNA. TRBV21-1 is tagged as a pseudogene. CDR3 sequence: CASSNLSSGTGSEKLFF. CDR3 nucleotide sequence: TGTGCCAGCAGCAATTTAAGTTCGGGGACAGGGAGTGAAAAACTGTTTTTT.